This T cell receptor (beta chain) came from a study of OX40 agonist ivuxolimab in advanced cancers. Here immunoSEQ multiplex PCR was the method, and the copy in TCRdb shows in-frame clones only, minus some. This table holds 50,000 to 65,000 clones, about 89% found once. CDR3 length equals 14 residues. With 0 bases removed from V and 5 bases from J, the gap between germline ends came to 9 bases. Germline assignment: CDR1 SGHRS and CDR2 YFSETQ. The material sequenced was CD4+ or CD8+ T cells sorted from blood, taken in a trial of the OX40 agonist ivuxolimab. This chain uses TRBV5-1 with TRBJ2-1, with D uncertain. The sequence was obtained from an adult with an advanced solid tumor such as melanoma, head and neck, liver or kidney cancer. The CDR3 DNA reads TGCGCCAGCAGCTTGGTTGCTGGCGACAATGAGCAGTTCTTC. Translation: CASSLVAGDNEQFF.